This TCR beta chain was obtained from a study of vaccination effects on CD4 cells after COVID-19. Study-wide background: The median interval between the second dose and post-vaccine sampling was 72 days.

Comments on this clone: The antigen is not known.

Antigen-specific CD4+ T cell clonotypes were called by their expansion after viral peptide-pool culture in ViraFEST. Researchers isolated CD4+ T cells once 9 to 11 days of culture had elapsed. Each person got two doses of an mRNA SARS-CoV-2 vaccine, BNT162b2 or mRNA-1273. Assay: immunoSEQ multiplex PCR; the TCRdb copy retains only in-frame clones and omits some. The top ten clones hold less than 2% of a sample with fewer than 40,000 clones, 70% to 85% of them seen once. V shed 6 bases and J shed 5 bases, with 13 bases lying between them. Germline CDR1 reads MNHEY; CDR2 reads SVGAGI. The CDR3 is 13 amino acids.

Sequencing was performed on CD4+ T cells from PBMCs cultured with HCoV-NL63 spike peptides, taken after COVID-19 vaccination. The gene calls are TRBV6-5 and TRBJ1-1; D is undetermined. This receptor was taken from a human donor who received a COVID-19 vaccine. Some clones in this sample may be carry-over from other donors' samples. The CDR3 DNA reads TGTGCCAGCAGGACGGTGTTGGGTACTGAAGCTTTCTTT. Translating gives CASRTVLGTEAFF.